This is a list of T cell receptor beta chains from one sample in a study of CD8+CD57+ T cells in acquired aplastic anemia. TCRdb passed the reads through MiXCR, listing each CDR3 protein once. Of about 190,000 distinct CDR3 sequences in the sample, under 70% were seen once. What was sequenced was sorted CD4+, CD8+, or CD8+CD57+ T cells (not recorded which) from PBMCs. The receptors derive from a human donor with severe aplastic anemia or a healthy control (not recorded which). Both conserved end residues are part of each CDR3. D genes are given only for firm matches. Where a row states a size, it is once, few, many or the class of an expanded clone; other rows omit it.

D gene: .; V gene: TRBV6-5; clone size: many; CDR3 length: 12; J gene: TRBJ1-5; CDR3 protein: CASSYGDQPQHF; CDR3 DNA: TGTGCCAGCAGTTACGGGGATCAGCCCCAGCATTTT
D gene: TRBD2; V gene: TRBV29-1; clone size: .; CDR3 length: 14; J gene: TRBJ2-7; CDR3 protein: CSVPGTSGSYEQYF; CDR3 DNA: TGCAGCGTTCCCGGGACTAGCGGATCCTACGAGCAGTACTTC
D gene: .; V gene: TRBV7-3; clone size: once; CDR3 length: 13; J gene: TRBJ2-5; CDR3 protein: CASSLTDQETQYF; CDR3 DNA: TGTGCCAGCAGCTTAACTGACCAAGAGACCCAGTACTTC
D gene: .; V gene: TRBV2; clone size: few; CDR3 length: 13; J gene: TRBJ2-1; CDR3 protein: CASRPADYNEQFF; CDR3 DNA: TGTGCCAGCAGGCCAGCGGACTACAATGAGCAGTTCTTC
D gene: .; V gene: TRBV24-1; clone size: .; CDR3 length: 12; J gene: TRBJ1-2; CDR3 protein: CATSESAYGYTF; CDR3 DNA: TGTGCCACCAGTGAAAGTGCTTATGGCTACACCTTC
D gene: TRBD1; V gene: TRBV28; clone size: .; CDR3 length: 17; J gene: TRBJ2-1; CDR3 protein: CASSLSPPGTGLNEQFF; CDR3 DNA: TGTGCCAGCAGTTTAAGCCCCCCCGGGACAGGGCTAAATGAGCAGTTCTTC
D gene: .; V gene: TRBV20-1; clone size: .; CDR3 length: 12; J gene: TRBJ2-7; CDR3 protein: CSARDVFYEQYF; CDR3 DNA: TGCAGTGCTCGGGACGTTTTCTACGAGCAGTACTTC
D gene: TRBD2; V gene: TRBV2; clone size: many; CDR3 length: 15; J gene: TRBJ2-7; CDR3 protein: CASRRLAGERNEQYF; CDR3 DNA: TGTGCCAGCAGACGACTAGCGGGAGAACGGAACGAGCAGTACTTC
D gene: .; V gene: TRBV2; clone size: .; CDR3 length: 11; J gene: TRBJ2-5; CDR3 protein: CASMLLETQYF; CDR3 DNA: TGTGCCAGCATGCTGTTAGAGACCCAGTACTTC
D gene: .; V gene: TRBV20-1; clone size: .; CDR3 length: 15; J gene: TRBJ2-2; CDR3 protein: CSARDRRVRTGELFF; CDR3 DNA: TGCAGTGCTAGAGATCGCAGGGTTAGGACCGGGGAGCTGTTTTTT
D gene: .; V gene: TRBV7-9; clone size: .; CDR3 length: 12; J gene: TRBJ2-7; CDR3 protein: CAWRAGNYEQYF; CDR3 DNA: TGTGCCTGGAGGGCAGGGAACTACGAGCAGTACTTC
D gene: TRBD2; V gene: TRBV7-6; clone size: .; CDR3 length: 16; J gene: TRBJ2-5; CDR3 protein: CASSQPLAGTQETQYF; CDR3 DNA: TGTGCCAGCAGCCAACCTTTAGCGGGGACACAAGAGACCCAGTACTTC
D gene: .; V gene: TRBV14; clone size: many; CDR3 length: 13; J gene: TRBJ2-7; CDR3 protein: CASSQVHLYEQYF; CDR3 DNA: TGTGCCAGCAGCCAAGTGCACCTCTACGAGCAGTACTTC
D gene: TRBD2; V gene: TRBV7-9; clone size: .; CDR3 length: 13; J gene: TRBJ2-7; CDR3 protein: CASSTKWEGEQYF; CDR3 DNA: TGTGCCAGCAGCACAAAATGGGAGGGCGAGCAGTACTTC
D gene: .; V gene: TRBV14; clone size: many; CDR3 length: 16; J gene: TRBJ2-2; CDR3 protein: CASSQDYGANTGELFF; CDR3 DNA: TGTGCCAGCAGCCAAGATTATGGAGCAAACACCGGGGAGCTGTTTTTT
D gene: .; V gene: TRBV19; clone size: .; CDR3 length: 15; J gene: TRBJ2-7; CDR3 protein: CASSERSRPPYEQYF; CDR3 DNA: TGTGCCAGTAGTGAACGTAGTCGGCCCCCCTACGAGCAGTACTTC
D gene: .; V gene: TRBV7-2; clone size: .; CDR3 length: 16; J gene: TRBJ2-2; CDR3 protein: CASSLAKSGAVGELFF; CDR3 DNA: TGTGCCAGCAGCTTAGCGAAATCGGGGGCAGTCGGGGAGCTGTTTTTT
D gene: .; V gene: TRBV7-2; clone size: .; CDR3 length: 16; J gene: TRBJ2-3; CDR3 protein: CASSVQSWERADTQYF; CDR3 DNA: TGTGCCAGCAGTGTACAATCGTGGGAGAGGGCAGATACGCAGTATTTT
D gene: .; V gene: TRBV7-9; clone size: .; CDR3 length: 15; J gene: TRBJ1-4; CDR3 protein: CASTTSSGSREKLFF; CDR3 DNA: TGTGCCAGCACAACTTCAAGTGGGAGTCGGGAAAAACTGTTTTTT
D gene: .; V gene: TRBV24-1; clone size: .; CDR3 length: 12; J gene: TRBJ2-1; CDR3 protein: CATSDVVYEQFF; CDR3 DNA: TGTGCCACCAGTGATGTTGTCTATGAGCAGTTCTTC
D gene: .; V gene: TRBV15; clone size: .; CDR3 length: 13; J gene: TRBJ1-3; CDR3 protein: CATRSPSGNTIYF; CDR3 DNA: TGTGCCACCCGTAGCCCATCTGGAAACACCATATATTTT
D gene: .; V gene: TRBV20-1; clone size: .; CDR3 length: 14; J gene: TRBJ1-2; CDR3 protein: CSARHPTGVYGYTF; CDR3 DNA: TGCAGTGCTAGACACCCCACAGGAGTCTATGGCTACACCTTC
D gene: TRBD1; V gene: TRBV7-9; clone size: .; CDR3 length: 14; J gene: TRBJ1-1; CDR3 protein: CASSLAGQGLEAFF; CDR3 DNA: TGTGCCAGCAGCTTAGCGGGACAGGGGCTTGAAGCTTTCTTT
D gene: .; V gene: TRBV2; clone size: .; CDR3 length: 12; J gene: TRBJ1-6; CDR3 protein: CASNNLRSPLHF; CDR3 DNA: TGTGCCAGCAATAACCTGCGTTCACCCCTCCACTTT
D gene: TRBD2; V gene: TRBV2; clone size: once; CDR3 length: 17; J gene: TRBJ2-3; CDR3 protein: CASSEAPGGPTTDTQYF; CDR3 DNA: TGTGCCAGCAGTGAAGCTCCGGGGGGGCCGACGACAGATACGCAGTATTTT
D gene: TRBD1; V gene: TRBV19; clone size: .; CDR3 length: 14; J gene: TRBJ2-6; CDR3 protein: CASSRQGGANVLTF; CDR3 DNA: TGTGCCAGTAGTAGACAGGGGGGGGCCAACGTCCTGACTTTC
D gene: TRBD2; V gene: TRBV27; clone size: many; CDR3 length: 12; J gene: TRBJ2-7; CDR3 protein: CATGGGIHEQYF; CDR3 DNA: TGTGCCACCGGGGGGGGGATCCACGAGCAGTACTTC
D gene: .; V gene: TRBV7-2; clone size: once; CDR3 length: 13; J gene: TRBJ2-6; CDR3 protein: CASSLKGANALTF; CDR3 DNA: TGTGCCAGCAGCTTAAAAGGGGCCAACGCCCTGACTTTC
D gene: .; V gene: TRBV2; clone size: many; CDR3 length: 19; J gene: TRBJ1-2; CDR3 protein: CASSENQSGVSSTNYGYTF; CDR3 DNA: TGTGCCAGCAGTGAAAATCAATCCGGGGTCTCATCCACTAACTATGGCTACACCTTC
D gene: .; V gene: TRBV5-1; clone size: few; CDR3 length: 13; J gene: TRBJ1-4; CDR3 protein: CASSRTVSEKLFF; CDR3 DNA: TGCGCCAGCAGCCGGACAGTGTCTGAAAAACTGTTTTTT
D gene: .; V gene: TRBV7-8; clone size: few; CDR3 length: 12; J gene: TRBJ1-1; CDR3 protein: CASSPWSAEAFF; CDR3 DNA: TGTGCCAGCAGCCCGTGGTCAGCTGAAGCTTTCTTT
D gene: .; V gene: TRBV7-9; clone size: many; CDR3 length: 12; J gene: TRBJ1-1; CDR3 protein: CASSLVGLEAFF; CDR3 DNA: TGTGCCAGCAGCTTGGTCGGACTTGAAGCTTTCTTT
D gene: .; V gene: TRBV7-9; clone size: .; CDR3 length: 13; J gene: TRBJ1-6; CDR3 protein: CASSFLVNSPLHF; CDR3 DNA: TGTGCCAGCAGCTTTCTGGTTAATTCACCCCTCCACTTT
D gene: TRBD1; V gene: TRBV20-1; clone size: .; CDR3 length: 13; J gene: TRBJ2-7; CDR3 protein: CSAMGQGRAEQYF; CDR3 DNA: TGCAGTGCCATGGGACAGGGAAGGGCCGAGCAGTACTTC
D gene: TRBD1; V gene: TRBV5-6; clone size: many; CDR3 length: 17; J gene: TRBJ1-2; CDR3 protein: CASNSGRDRGLPDGYTF; CDR3 DNA: TGTGCCAGCAATTCCGGGAGGGACAGGGGGCTCCCAGATGGCTACACCTTC
D gene: .; V gene: TRBV7-3; clone size: .; CDR3 length: 15; J gene: TRBJ2-5; CDR3 protein: CASSLTGGDGETQYF; CDR3 DNA: TGTGCCAGCAGCTTAACTGGAGGCGACGGGGAGACCCAGTACTTC
D gene: TRBD1; V gene: TRBV19; clone size: few; CDR3 length: 13; J gene: TRBJ1-1; CDR3 protein: CASSRDSNTEAFF; CDR3 DNA: TGTGCCAGTAGTAGGGACAGTAACACTGAAGCTTTCTTT
D gene: .; V gene: TRBV9; clone size: once; CDR3 length: 12; J gene: TRBJ2-3; CDR3 protein: CASSPASDTQYF; CDR3 DNA: TGTGCCAGCAGTCCCGCTTCCGATACGCAGTATTTT
D gene: .; V gene: TRBV7-9; clone size: once; CDR3 length: 13; J gene: TRBJ2-1; CDR3 protein: CASSFQSDNEQFF; CDR3 DNA: TGTGCCAGCAGCTTCCAAAGCGACAATGAGCAGTTCTTC
D gene: .; V gene: TRBV7-7; clone size: few; CDR3 length: 13; J gene: TRBJ2-2; CDR3 protein: CASSPANTGELFF; CDR3 DNA: TGTGCCAGCAGTCCGGCGAACACCGGGGAGCTGTTTTTT
D gene: TRBD1; V gene: TRBV24-1; clone size: .; CDR3 length: 15; J gene: TRBJ1-5; CDR3 protein: CATSEDRGHNQPQHF; CDR3 DNA: TGTGCCACCAGTGAGGACAGGGGGCACAATCAGCCCCAGCATTTT
D gene: .; V gene: TRBV12-3/TRBV12-4; clone size: few; CDR3 length: 13; J gene: TRBJ2-7; CDR3 protein: CASRTNREHEQYF; CDR3 DNA: TGTGCCAGCAGGACGAACCGGGAGCACGAGCAGTACTTC
D gene: TRBD1; V gene: TRBV5-6; clone size: many; CDR3 length: 15; J gene: TRBJ2-7; CDR3 protein: CASSLGNRGSYEQYF; CDR3 DNA: TGTGCCAGCAGCTTGGGGAACAGGGGTTCCTACGAGCAGTACTTC
D gene: TRBD2; V gene: TRBV27; clone size: few; CDR3 length: 15; J gene: TRBJ2-3; CDR3 protein: CASRVSSGHTDTQYF; CDR3 DNA: TGTGCCAGCAGGGTCTCTAGCGGCCACACAGATACGCAGTATTTT
D gene: .; V gene: TRBV19; clone size: .; CDR3 length: 15; J gene: TRBJ2-3; CDR3 protein: CASSTTGVVTDTQYF; CDR3 DNA: TGTGCCAGTAGTACGACGGGGGTGGTAACAGATACGCAGTATTTT
D gene: TRBD2; V gene: TRBV7-9; clone size: .; CDR3 length: 15; J gene: TRBJ2-7; CDR3 protein: CASSLYSTSVYEQYF; CDR3 DNA: TGTGCCAGCAGCTTATATTCGACTAGCGTCTACGAGCAGTACTTC
D gene: .; V gene: TRBV2; clone size: .; CDR3 length: 13; J gene: TRBJ1-4; CDR3 protein: CASRKGTNEKLFF; CDR3 DNA: TGTGCCAGCAGAAAAGGGACTAATGAAAAACTGTTTTTT
D gene: .; V gene: TRBV10-3; clone size: .; CDR3 length: 14; J gene: TRBJ2-5; CDR3 protein: CAISESGGEETQYF; CDR3 DNA: TGTGCCATCAGTGAGTCTGGGGGAGAGGAGACCCAGTACTTC
D gene: .; V gene: TRBV9; clone size: .; CDR3 length: 24; J gene: TRBJ2-5; CDR3 protein: CASSVGGGGNHLTGDIGTQETQYF; CDR3 DNA: TGTGCCAGCAGCGTAGGAGGGGGGGGAAACCACCTCACCGGGGACATTGGAACCCAAGAGACCCAGTACTTC
D gene: .; V gene: TRBV7-8; clone size: .; CDR3 length: 13; J gene: TRBJ2-7; CDR3 protein: CASSYWTGYEQYF; CDR3 DNA: TGTGCCAGCAGTTACTGGACTGGCTACGAGCAGTACTTC
D gene: TRBD1; V gene: TRBV10-3; clone size: few; CDR3 length: 15; J gene: TRBJ2-7; CDR3 protein: CAISEGDRGGYEQYF; CDR3 DNA: TGTGCCATCAGTGAAGGGGACAGGGGCGGGTACGAGCAGTACTTC
D gene: .; V gene: TRBV12-3/TRBV12-4; clone size: many; CDR3 length: 13; J gene: TRBJ1-5; CDR3 protein: CASSLTGNQPQHF; CDR3 DNA: TGTGCCAGCAGTTTGACAGGAAATCAGCCCCAGCATTTT
D gene: TRBD1; V gene: TRBV9; clone size: many; CDR3 length: 15; J gene: TRBJ2-1; CDR3 protein: CASSVSGGSHNEQFF; CDR3 DNA: TGTGCCAGCAGCGTCTCAGGGGGCAGTCACAATGAGCAGTTCTTC
D gene: TRBD2; V gene: TRBV10-3; clone size: .; CDR3 length: 17; J gene: TRBJ2-2; CDR3 protein: CAISDRLAGANTGELFF; CDR3 DNA: TGTGCCATCAGTGATAGACTAGCGGGGGCGAACACCGGGGAGCTGTTTTTT